These 16 T cell receptor beta chains originate from one sample sequenced in a study of OX40 agonist ivuxolimab in advanced cancers. Produced via immunoSEQ multiplex PCR; TCRdb's table is partial and in-frame only. The sample lists more than 100,000 clones; 85% to 90% were seen once. The sample was CD4+ or CD8+ T cells sorted from blood, taken in a trial of the OX40 agonist ivuxolimab. The receptor source for this set is an adult with an advanced solid tumor such as melanoma, head and neck, liver or kidney cancer.

This rearrangement joins TRBV7-3 to TRBJ2-7; 7 bases map to TRBD1. Per the germline V gene, CDR1 is SGHTA and CDR2 is FQGTGA. There are 14 residues in the CDR3. V trimming: 5 bases; J trimming: 5 bases; junction bases outside the gene matches: 9. CDR3 residues: CASSLPTGSHEQYF. Here the CDR3 DNA reads TGTGCCAGCAGCCTACCGACAGGGTCCCACGAGCAGTACTTC.

The rearrangement joins TRBV29-1 to TRBJ1-1, with D maybe TRBD1 (5 bases). Germline V gene data show CDR1 as SQVTM and CDR2 as ANQGSEA. The CDR3 spans 12 residues. V was clipped by 3 bases and J by 4 bases, with 9 bases between them. In DNA, the CDR3 is TGCAGCGTTGATGGGGCCCGCACTGAAGCTTTCTTT. Translated: CSVDGARTEAFF.

The chain combines TRBV19 with TRBJ1-2; D remains ambiguous. The CDR3 sequence is 14 residues long. Germline CDR1 reads LNHDA; CDR2 reads SQIVND (reference sequence). Between the trimmed V and J ends, which lost 7 bases and 2 bases, there was a span of 14 bases. For the CDR3, the DNA is TGTGCCAGTACTCCGTTGAGGTACAACTATGGCTACACCTTC. Its protein is CASTPLRYNYGYTF.

The rearrangement uses TRBV6-5 and TRBJ2-7; TRBD1 matches 9 bases. With V trimmed by 6 bases and J by 6 bases, 6 bases remained unmatched. Germline V lookup: CDR1 MNHEY, CDR2 SVGAGI. CDR3 size: 13 residues. CDR3 region: CASRSGTGTEQYF. The CDR3 DNA follows: TGTGCCAGCAGATCCGGGACAGGGACCGAGCAGTACTTC.

CDR3: CASSLVSGELFF. The CDR3 DNA follows: TGTGCCAGCAGCTTGGTTAGCGGGGAGCTGTTTTTT. The chain uses TRBV5-4 and TRBJ2-2; D is uncertain. Between the trimmed V and J ends, which lost 0 bases and 7 bases, there was a span of 4 bases. The length of the CDR3 is 12 residues. In germline, CDR1 is SGHNT, CDR2 YYREEE (reference sequence).

The V call is TRBV28, the J call TRBJ1-2, with unresolved D. The V end was cut by 4 bases, the J end by 3 bases, with 12 bases between. This CDR3 spans 14 amino acids. CDR1 is MDHEN and CDR2 is SYDVKM in the germline V gene. The DNA for the CDR3 is TGTGCCAGCAGTTCCATGGCGGGGTACTATGGCTACACCTTC. Encoded protein: CASSSMAGYYGYTF.

This rearrangement joins TRBV7-2 to TRBJ2-5; D remains unclear. Per the germline V gene, CDR1 is SGHTA and CDR2 is FQGNSA. There are 13 residues in the CDR3. V was cut by 1 base and J by 2 bases, with 5 bases left in between. CDR3 amino acids: CASSLVRQETQYF. In DNA, the CDR3 is TGTGCCAGCAGCTTAGTTAGGCAAGAGACCCAGTACTTC.

In its sample, this clone was seen a few times. The CDR3: CASQSTTNQPQHF. The CDR3 nucleotides are TGTGCCAGCCAATCAACTACCAATCAGCCCCAGCATTTT. The chain joins TRBV6-1 to TRBJ1-5; D call uncertain. The V and J ends lost 8 bases and 3 bases respectively, with 11 bases between them. This CDR3 comprises 13 residues. Germline assignment: CDR1 MNHNS and CDR2 SASEGT.

V is TRBV10-3 and J is TRBJ1-3; D is unresolved. The germline V gene encodes CDR1 ENHRY and CDR2 SYGVKD. The ends were cut back, 3 bases at V and 3 bases at J, with 9 bases in the middle. The CDR3 loop spans 14 amino acids. The CDR3 nucleotides are TGTGCCATCAGTGAAGGAACATTTGGAAACACCATATATTTT. As protein: CAISEGTFGNTIYF.

This clone was seen just once. The chain has TRBV5-1 and TRBJ1-2; D is perhaps TRBD1 (5 bases). Germline CDR1 is SGHRS and CDR2 is YFSETQ. The CDR3 extends over 16 amino acids. V dropped 6 bases and J dropped 3 bases, with 21 bases sitting between them. The CDR3 here is CASKSSGTPRDYGYTF. The CDR3 nucleotides are TGCGCCAGCAAATCCTCCGGGACGCCCAGGGACTATGGCTACACCTTC. Looking up the rest from reference TRBV5-1 and TRBJ1-2 gives the full variable domain: KAGVTQTPRYLIKTRGQQVTLSCSPISGHRSVSWYQQTPGQGLQFLFEYFSETQRNKGNFPGRFSGRQFSNSRSEMNVSTLELGDSALYLCASKSSGTPRDYGYTFGSGTRLTVV.

The rearrangement uses TRBV5-4 and TRBJ1-1; 7 bases fit TRBD1. CDR1 SGHNT and CDR2 YYREEE come from the germline V gene (reference sequence). Trimming at V came to 6 bases and at J to 7 bases, leaving 6 bases not matched to a gene. The CDR3 has 12 residues. Written as DNA, the CDR3 is TGTGCCAGCAAAAGACAGGGTGATGAAGCTTTCTTT. Its protein product is CASKRQGDEAFF.

CDR3 amino acids: CASSSRRQGSGFYGYTF. CDR3 bases: TGCGCCAGCAGCTCAAGGAGACAGGGTTCGGGCTTCTATGGCTACACCTTC. The J gene is TRBJ1-2, the V gene TRBV5-1; 7 bases are shared with TRBD1. The V segment lost 3 bases and the J segment 4 bases; nucleotides outside the gene matches: 15. This CDR3 comprises 17 residues. Germline loops: CDR1 SGHRS, CDR2 YFSETQ.

The chain joins TRBV7-3 to TRBJ2-3; 12 positions match TRBD2. V lost 5 bases and J lost 4; bases outside the gene matches: 7. In germline, CDR1 is SGHTA, CDR2 FQGTGA. The CDR3 totals 16 residues. The CDR3 loop is CASSQRLAGGPDTQYF. CDR3 nucleotides: TGTGCCAGCAGCCAGAGGCTAGCGGGGGGGCCAGATACGCAGTATTTT.

The CDR3 loop reads CASSGGGPYEQYF. The CDR3 DNA reads TGTGCCAGCAGCGGTGGAGGACCCTACGAGCAGTACTTC. This chain joins TRBV28 and TRBJ2-7; a possible D gene is TRBD2 (5 bases). Germline V gene lookup returns CDR1 MDHEN and CDR2 SYDVKM. The CDR3 is 13 residues long. Trimming removed 6 bases from V and 2 bases from J, with 11 bases in between.

The chain uses TRBV30 and TRBJ1-1; weak D call: TRBD1 (5 bases). Trimming left V 1 base short and J 6 bases short, with 9 bases between. The germline V gene has CDR1 GTSNPN and CDR2 SVGIG (reference sequence). The CDR3 spans 12 residues. The CDR3 sequence is CAWSAWGAEAFF. The CDR3 DNA sequence: TGTGCCTGGAGTGCTTGGGGGGCTGAAGCTTTCTTT.

The V and J genes are TRBV5-1 and TRBJ2-3; a weak D match, TRBD2 (6 bases). With 0 bases removed from V and 2 bases from J, the gap between germline ends came to 13 bases. The CDR3 runs 16 residues. Germline loops: CDR1 SGHRS, CDR2 YFSETQ. The CDR3 sequence is CASSLGSGLTTDTQYF. In DNA, the CDR3 is TGCGCCAGCAGCTTGGGCTCGGGACTCACCACAGATACGCAGTATTTT. The variable domain in full, completed from reference TRBV5-1 and TRBJ2-3, reads KAGVTQTPRYLIKTRGQQVTLSCSPISGHRSVSWYQQTPGQGLQFLFEYFSETQRNKGNFPGRFSGRQFSNSRSEMNVSTLELGDSALYLCASSLGSGLTTDTQYFGPGTRLTVL.